This T cell receptor (beta chain) was obtained from a study of response to subunit inactivated influenza vaccine. TCRdb analysed the RT-PCR reads with MiXCR anew, one entry per CDR3 protein. The table has 500,000 or so distinct CDR3 sequences, roughly 11% seen once. V was clipped by 1 base and J by 4 bases; unmatched bases: 3. CDR3 length equals 15 residues. Germline values: CDR1 SGHDN, CDR2 FVKESK. In its sample, this clonotype was seen a few times. Its antigen is as yet unknown. Regarding the study as a whole: With each seasonal influenza vaccination, the authors suggested, few new T cells are recruited.

The material sequenced was PBMCs from blood, taken about 6 weeks after vaccination. This chain joins TRBV14 and TRBJ2-5, with 10 bases fitting TRBD1. The TCR comes from a man aged 50-60 years who received an inactivated influenza vaccine. The CDR3 protein is CASSQGQGALETQYF. The CDR3 DNA follows: TGTGCCAGCAGCCAAGGACAGGGGGCCCTAGAGACCCAGTACTTC.